Below, 10 T cell receptor beta chains from the same sample are listed, as sequenced in a study of type 1 and type 2 diabetes patients. The PCR template was genomic DNA. Multiplex PCR with 30 forward and 13 reverse primers amplified the TCR beta CDR3. MiXCR was run by TCRdb on the multiplex PCR reads, yielding one entry per CDR3 protein. The repertoire includes 250,000 to 300,000 distinct CDR3 sequences, around 47% of them detected once, and roughly 15% sits in the top ten. The specimen was peripheral blood mononuclear cells (PBMCs). These receptor sequences come from a man aged 18 to 35 with type 2 diabetes.

The rearrangement uses TRBV7-6 and TRBJ2-1; 10 nucleotides line up with TRBD2. The trim removed 3 bases at V and 7 bases at J, leaving 9 bases unmatched. CDR1 and CDR2 from the germline V gene are SGHVS and FNYEAQ. This CDR3 comprises 16 residues. CDR3 amino acids: CASSFMASGGQNEQFF. The DNA of the CDR3 is TGTGCCAGCAGCTTCATGGCTAGCGGGGGCCAGAATGAGCAGTTCTTC.

This clonotype came up once. The chain is built from TRBV7-2 and TRBJ1-4; 7 bases agree with TRBD1. The V gene end was trimmed by 5 bases and the J gene end by 5 bases; junction bases not matched to a gene: 14. Germline-derived CDR1 and CDR2 are SGHTA and FQGNSA. The CDR3 consists of 17 residues. The CDR3 protein is CASSQGGAGAPNEKLFF. In nucleotides, the CDR3 is TGTGCCAGCAGCCAGGGGGGGGCAGGGGCCCCCAATGAAAAACTGTTTTTT.

This clonotype was seen only a few times. A much larger clone lies a single base off, so this may be a read error. The genes are TRBV6-6 and TRBJ2-7; TRBD1 might be the D (6 bases). There are 13 residues in the CDR3. Germline V gene data show CDR1 as MNHNY and CDR2 as SVGAGI (reference sequence). V was pared by 5 bases and J by 0 bases, with 8 bases between. CDR3 protein: CASSGDTSYEQYF. The CDR3 region has the DNA TGTGCCAGCAGTGGGGACACCTCCTACGAGCAGTACTTC.

This clonotype was observed once. The chain couples TRBV7-8 to TRBJ1-5, with 8 bases that match TRBD1. V shed 4 bases, J shed 4 bases, and the junction held 9 bases outside the gene matches. The CDR3 has 16 amino acids. Germline V lookup: CDR1 SGHVS, CDR2 FQNEAQ. The CDR3 region is CASSSSGDRRNQPQHF. CDR3 coding DNA: TGTGCCAGCAGCTCTTCTGGGGACAGGAGGAATCAGCCCCAGCATTTT.

This chain uses TRBV6-5 with TRBJ2-7, with 8 bases matching TRBD2. The trim removed 4 bases at V and 4 bases at J, leaving 9 bases unmatched. The CDR3 has 15 residues. Germline V gene sequence: CDR1 MNHEY, CDR2 SVGAGI. The DNA for the CDR3 is TGTGCCAGCAGTTTTGCAATTAGCGGGGAGTACGAGCAGTACTTC. Amino acid sequence: CASSFAISGEYEQYF.

This rearrangement joins TRBV14 to TRBJ2-1; D might be TRBD1 (5 bases). There are 15 residues in the CDR3. Germline CDR1 SGHDN, CDR2 FVKESK. V lost 3 bases to trimming and J lost 2 bases, with 11 bases between them. The CDR3 spells CASSHRKGAYNEQFF. The CDR3 DNA reads TGTGCCAGCAGCCATCGGAAAGGGGCCTACAATGAGCAGTTCTTC.

This chain links TRBV4-3 with TRBJ2-7; D is undetermined. With the DNA end fitting TRBJ2-1 better, the J assignment may be wrong. Germline CDR1 is LGHNA and CDR2 is YSLEER. This CDR3 spans 15 amino acids. CDR3 in amino acids: CASSQVLPAWGEQFF. The CDR3 DNA reads TGCGCCAGCAGCCAAGTCCTCCCGGCTTGGGGTGAGCAGTTCTTC.

This chain links TRBV20-1 with TRBJ2-7, with TRBD1 matching 9 bases. The CDR3 consists of 12 residues. Germline CDR1 DFQATT, CDR2 SNEGSKA (reference sequence). Trimming cost V 6 bases and J 3 bases; bases outside gene matches: 3. The CDR3 bases are TGCAGTGCAGGACAGGGGATCTACGAGCAGTACTTC. This sequence encodes CSAGQGIYEQYF.

This chain uses TRBV30 with TRBJ2-7; 10 nucleotides match TRBD2. The CDR3 runs 14 residues. The germline gives CDR1 GTSNPN, CDR2 SVGIG (reference sequence). V was pared by 0 bases and J by 5 bases, with 4 bases of the junction left unmatched. The CDR3 reads CAWSVPGLANEQYF. CDR3 sequence (DNA): TGTGCCTGGAGTGTCCCGGGACTAGCGAACGAGCAGTACTTC.

In the case of this clonotype: The junction departs from germline at one end; a sequencing error may be responsible. J is TRBJ2-2 and V is TRBV2; 11 nucleotides align to TRBD2. Germline V gene data show CDR1 as SNHLY and CDR2 as FYNNEI. The CDR3 has 16 amino acids. For the CDR3, the DNA is TGTGCCAGCAGTTACTTGGGACTAGCGGTTACCGGGGAGCTGTCTTTT. It codes for CASSYLGLAVTGELSF.